The 8 T cell receptor beta chains in this list originate from one sample, sequenced in a study of T cells in localized non-small cell lung cancer. Using immunoSEQ multiplex PCR, the repertoire was profiled, and TCRdb retains in-frame clones only, with some absent. The sample carries 2,500 to 3,000 clones, more than 25% recorded once. The material sequenced was lung tumor tissue, taken before any cancer treatment. The receptor set was obtained from a male donor aged 60 or over with stage I lung adenocarcinoma.

J is TRBJ2-3 and V is TRBV19; TRBD2 matches at 9 bases. The germline gives CDR1 LNHDA, CDR2 SQIVND (reference sequence). Unmatched junction bases numbered 3, after V lost 7 bases and J lost 4 bases. This CDR3 is built from 13 residues. The CDR3, as DNA: TGTGCCAGTAACGGCGGGGGGGCAGATACGCAGTATTTT. Translated: CASNGGGADTQYF. The whole variable domain, remainder taken from reference TRBV19 and TRBJ2-3, is DGGITQSPKYLFRKEGQNVTLSCEQNLNHDAMYWYRQDPGQGLRLIYYSQIVNDFQKGDIAEGYSVSREKKESFPLTVTSAQKNPTAFYLCASNGGGADTQYFGPGTRLTVL.

The chain couples TRBV7-5 to TRBJ2-3; the D call in the table, TRBD2, was not verified against the DNA. TRBV7-5 is annotated as a pseudogene. The CDR3 sequence is 16 residues long. CDR3 loop: CASSSGTSGGTDTQYF. CDR3 nucleotides: TGTGCCAGCAGCTCCGGGACTAGCGGAGGCACAGATACGCAGTATTTT.

V and J are TRBV7-1 and TRBJ1-1; D not certain. TRBV7-1 is annotated as an ORF whose role is uncertain. The CDR3 extends over 13 amino acids. V lost 7 bases, J lost 0 bases, and 9 bases lay in between. CDR3 DNA sequence: TGTGCCAGCAACGATCTAGTGAACACTGAAGCTTTCTTT. Translated: CASNDLVNTEAFF.

The V gene is TRBV5-1, the J gene TRBJ1-6; D unclear. The germline V and J ends were trimmed by 4 bases and 7 bases, with 15 bases remaining between them. The germline V gene encodes CDR1 SGHRS and CDR2 YFSETQ. The CDR3 is made up of 15 amino acids. CDR3 loop: CASSPQRNPNSPLHF. The CDR3 DNA reads as TGCGCCAGCAGCCCCCAGAGGAATCCGAATTCACCCCTCCACTTT.

This chain links TRBV6-8 with TRBJ2-7; 8 positions match TRBD1. J gave up 0 bases and V 6 bases, and 1 base lay outside the gene matches. This CDR3 is 13 amino acids long. CDR1 is MNHGY and CDR2 is SAAAGT in the germline V gene. The CDR3 nucleotides are TGTGCCAGCAGGACAGGGGCCTCCTACGAGCAGTACTTC. Amino acid sequence: CASRTGASYEQYF.

Judged by abundance, this clone is medium-sized. V and J are TRBV11-3 and TRBJ2-2, with 7 positions matching TRBD1. V trimming: 5 bases; J trimming: 4 bases; junction bases outside the gene matches: 10. Germline CDR1 is SGHNT and CDR2 is YENEEA. The CDR3 runs 16 residues. CDR3 in amino acids: CASSPSTGFGTGELFF. The CDR3 nucleotides are TGTGCCAGCAGCCCTTCGACAGGGTTTGGCACCGGGGAGCTGTTTTTT.

The chain links TRBV6-8 to TRBJ2-2, with TRBD2 as a possible D gene (5 bases). Per germline, CDR1 MNHGY and CDR2 SAAAGT. The CDR3 consists of 13 residues. The V end lost 7 bases, the J end lost 7 bases, and 13 bases lay between the germline ends. CDR3 amino acids: CASMREISGELFF. In DNA form, the CDR3 reads TGTGCCAGCATGAGGGAAATTAGCGGGGAGCTGTTTTTT.

This clone was recorded a few times. The chain recombines TRBV28 with TRBJ2-7; 9 bases line up with TRBD2. The CDR3 is 13 residues long. The V and J ends lost 6 bases and 5 bases, in that order; junction bases with no gene match: 5. Germline V gene lookup returns CDR1 MDHEN and CDR2 SYDVKM. The DNA of the CDR3 is TGTGCCAGCAGGGCGGGAGGGGGCGACGAGCAGTACTTC. Its protein product is CASRAGGGDEQYF.